These 19 T cell receptor beta chains were all obtained from the same sample, sequenced in a study of Japanese encephalitis immunity and Zika vaccine responses. CFSE-labeled PBMCs were cultured approximately six days with peptide pools, each at around 1 ug/mL. Live CD56-CD19-CD16-CD3+CD4+ cells with low CFSE were sorted unfixed as proliferating CD4 T cells. In TCRdb, the 5' RACE reads were re-called with MiXCR into one record per CDR3 protein. Among under 500 distinct CDR3 sequences listed, roughly 7% were seen once. Specimen: antigen-activated CD4+ T cells from blood, cultured, collected during a Zika inactivated vaccine study. The receptors were gathered from an adult woman who received an inactivated Zika virus vaccine.

This clonotype is categorized as large (0.1 to 1%). The chain joins TRBV29-1 to TRBJ1-1, with D maybe TRBD1 (5 bases). Trimming removed 5 bases from V and 6 bases from J, with 13 bases in between. The CDR3 consists of 12 residues. CDR1 and CDR2 (germline): SQVTM, ANQGSEA. The CDR3: CSVCPRDSEAFF. In nucleotides, the CDR3 is TGCAGCGTTTGCCCACGGGACTCTGAAGCTTTCTTT.

This clonotype is deemed medium-sized (0.01 to 0.1%). The V call is TRBV2, the J call TRBJ1-5; D possibly corresponds to TRBD1 (6 bases). The CDR3 has 19 amino acids. Trimming removed 1 base from V and 1 base from J, with 20 bases in between. Looked up from germline, CDR1 is SNHLY and CDR2 is FYNNEI. This chain's CDR3 is CASSEGFGTHRRSNQPQHF. The CDR3 nucleotides read TGTGCCAGCAGTGAAGGGTTCGGGACACACCGAAGGAGCAATCAGCCCCAGCATTTT.

In its sample, this clonotype is hyperexpanded. The genes are TRBV5-1 and TRBJ1-1, with no clear D. The CDR3 consists of 14 residues. Deletions cut 0 bases from V and 1 base from J, with 7 bases between. From germline, CDR1 is SGHRS and CDR2 YFSETQ. The CDR3 here is CASSLDGSNTEAFF. As DNA, the CDR3 is TGCGCCAGCAGCTTGGACGGCTCGAACACTGAAGCTTTCTTT.

This clonotype is medium-sized within its sample. The chain has TRBV28 and TRBJ1-5; 8 bases match TRBD1. V lost 5 bases to trimming and J lost 5 bases; unmatched junction nucleotides: 14. Germline lookup yields CDR1 MDHEN and CDR2 SYDVKM. CDR3 size: 17 residues. CDR3 in amino acids: CASSMKFQGARDQPQHF. DNA of the CDR3: TGTGCCAGCAGTATGAAATTCCAGGGGGCTAGGGATCAGCCCCAGCATTTT.

This clonotype is medium-sized. This sequence joins TRBV5-8 and TRBJ2-5; 7 nucleotides agree with TRBD1. The germline V gene encodes CDR1 SGHTS and CDR2 YDEGEE. There are 13 residues in the CDR3. Trimming at V came to 2 bases and at J to 2 bases, leaving 0 bases not matched to a gene. CDR3 region: CASSFRGQETQYF. The DNA for the CDR3 is TGTGCCAGCAGCTTCAGGGGGCAAGAGACCCAGTACTTC.

This clonotype is large by share. The V and J genes are TRBV5-8 and TRBJ2-3; tentatively, D is TRBD1 or TRBD2 (5 bases each). The CDR3 loop spans 13 amino acids. Trimming removed 5 bases from V and 3 bases from J, with 10 bases in between. From germline, CDR1 is SGHTS and CDR2 YDEGEE. The CDR3 coding sequence is TGTGCCAGCAGTATGAGGGGAACAGATACGCAGTATTTT. It specifies CASSMRGTDTQYF.

This clonotype is categorized as large. The chain couples TRBV6-6 to TRBJ2-5, with D unresolved. CDR3 length: 12 residues. CDR1 and CDR2 (germline): MNHNY, SVGAGI (reference sequence). Trimming left V 4 bases short and J 13 bases short, with 16 bases between. CDR3 nucleotides: TGTGCCAGCAGTTCCTCCGGCCCATTGGGGTACTTC. Its translation is CASSSSGPLGYF.

By share, this clonotype counts as large (0.1 to 1%). V gene TRBV5-1 combines with J gene TRBJ2-7; D ambiguous. The CDR3 is made up of 15 amino acids. Germline V gives CDR1 SGHRS, CDR2 YFSETQ. Between the trimmed V and J ends, which lost 1 base and 1 base, there was a span of 12 bases. In DNA form, the CDR3 reads TGCGCCAGCAGCTTGCTGCCCGAGATATCCTACGAGCAGTACTTC. Translated, it gives CASSLLPEISYEQYF.

By share of the sample, this clonotype is medium-sized. The chain combines TRBV20-1 with TRBJ1-3, with D hard to call. Deletions cut 6 bases from V and 0 bases from J, with 15 bases between. From germline, CDR1 is DFQATT and CDR2 SNEGSKA (reference sequence). This CDR3 spans 15 amino acids. The CDR3 here is CSAATPFGSGNTIYF. The CDR3 bases are TGCAGTGCCGCAACACCTTTTGGCTCTGGAAACACCATATATTTT.

V is TRBV11-2 and J is TRBJ2-7; 15 positions agree with TRBD2. CDR1 SGHAT and CDR2 FQNNGV come from the germline V gene. The trim removed 4 bases at V and 0 bases at J, leaving 1 base unmatched. The CDR3 spans 16 residues. The CDR3, as DNA: TGTGCCAGCAGCTGGGGACTAGCGGGGGGCTCCTACGAGCAGTACTTC. This codes for CASSWGLAGGSYEQYF.

Sample share makes this clonotype medium-sized. The chain combines TRBV19 with TRBJ1-3; D call uncertain. Germline V gives CDR1 LNHDA, CDR2 SQIVND (reference sequence). The CDR3 spans 17 residues. The V end was cut by 5 bases, the J end by 0 bases, with 17 bases between. The CDR3: CASSYTRGGNSGNTIYF. Here the CDR3 DNA reads TGTGCCAGTAGTTACACCCGGGGAGGAAACTCTGGAAACACCATATATTTT.

This clonotype is labeled large. This sequence joins TRBV10-3 and TRBJ2-7; 9 bases line up with TRBD1. V lost 4 bases, J lost 4 bases, and 5 bases stayed unmatched. CDR3 length: 14 amino acids. Germline V lookup: CDR1 ENHRY, CDR2 SYGVKD. Here the CDR3 DNA reads TGTGCCATCAGTGGCCGGGACAGGGAGTACGAGCAGTACTTC. Its translation is CAISGRDREYEQYF.

By share, this clonotype ranks as medium-sized (0.01 to 0.1%). The rearrangement uses TRBV27 and TRBJ1-2; D gene ambiguous. V shed 2 bases and J shed 8 bases, with 18 bases lying between them. The CDR3 extends over 15 amino acids. Germline V lookup: CDR1 MNHEY, CDR2 SMNVEV (reference sequence). The CDR3 bases are TGTGCCAGCAGTTTAGCTGCCGTTCCCTTAAGAGGCTACACCTTC. Its protein product is CASSLAAVPLRGYTF.

By share, this clonotype counts as medium-sized (0.01 to 0.1%). This chain uses TRBV2 with TRBJ2-1, with TRBD2 matching 12 bases. CDR1 is SNHLY and CDR2 is FYNNEI in the germline V gene. The trim removed 3 bases at V and 5 bases at J, leaving 2 bases unmatched. The CDR3 runs 15 residues. The CDR3 here is CASSETSGGHNEQFF. In DNA form, the CDR3 reads TGTGCCAGCAGTGAGACTAGCGGGGGCCACAATGAGCAGTTCTTC. Combining the CDR3 with reference TRBV2 and TRBJ2-1 gives the whole variable domain EPEVTQTPSHQVTQMGQEVILRCVPISNHLYFYWYRQILGQKVEFLVSFYNNEISEKSEIFDDQFSVERPDGSNFTLKIRSTKLEDSAMYFCASSETSGGHNEQFFGPGTRLTVL.

This clonotype was detected a few times. The chain joins TRBV10-2 to TRBJ2-4; 10 nucleotides agree with TRBD1. V gave up 6 bases and J gave up 10 bases; unmatched junction bases: 12. Germline assignment: CDR1 WSHSY and CDR2 SAAADI. The CDR3 covers 15 residues. CDR3 loop: CASRVRDRGREIQYF. In DNA form, the CDR3 reads TGCGCCAGCAGAGTCCGGGACAGGGGACGAGAAATTCAGTACTTC.

The table lists this clonotype with a few counts. CDR3: CASSAYVWGHRGNTEAFF. In DNA, the CDR3 is TGTGCCAGCAGCGCTTACGTTTGGGGCCACAGGGGGAACACTGAAGCTTTCTTT. The V call is TRBV27, the J call TRBJ1-1; 7 bases are shared with TRBD1. CDR1 is MNHEY and CDR2 is SMNVEV in the germline V gene (reference sequence). There are 18 residues in the CDR3. With V trimmed by 6 bases and J by 1 base, 17 bases remained unmatched.

This clonotype is categorized as large (0.1 to 1%). The chain uses TRBV7-8 and TRBJ2-2; 7 nucleotides line up with TRBD2. After removal of 5 bases from V and 2 bases from J, the junction contained 5 bases not matched to a gene. Per germline, CDR1 SGHVS and CDR2 FQNEAQ. CDR3 size: 15 residues. In DNA, the CDR3 is TGTGCCAGCAGCCAGAGGACTAGAAACACCGGGGAGCTGTTTTTT. Amino acid sequence: CASSQRTRNTGELFF.

This clonotype qualifies as large. The CDR3 spells CASSTTGLHNEQFF. In DNA form, the CDR3 reads TGTGCCAGCAGCACAACGGGACTTCACAATGAGCAGTTCTTC. This chain connects TRBV9 to TRBJ2-1, with D possibly being TRBD2 (6 bases). Germline loops: CDR1 SGDLS, CDR2 YYNGEE. This CDR3 spans 14 amino acids. Trimming took 4 bases from V and 5 from J, leaving 13 bases between them.

The chain recombines TRBV7-7 with TRBJ2-2; no definite D call. Trimming left V 6 bases short and J 4 bases short, with 9 bases between. This CDR3 region has 13 residues. Germline assignment: CDR1 SSHAT and CDR2 FNYEAQ (reference sequence). CDR3 sequence reads: CASSKTRTGELFF. As DNA, the CDR3 is TGTGCCAGCAGTAAGACTCGCACCGGGGAGCTGTTTTTT.